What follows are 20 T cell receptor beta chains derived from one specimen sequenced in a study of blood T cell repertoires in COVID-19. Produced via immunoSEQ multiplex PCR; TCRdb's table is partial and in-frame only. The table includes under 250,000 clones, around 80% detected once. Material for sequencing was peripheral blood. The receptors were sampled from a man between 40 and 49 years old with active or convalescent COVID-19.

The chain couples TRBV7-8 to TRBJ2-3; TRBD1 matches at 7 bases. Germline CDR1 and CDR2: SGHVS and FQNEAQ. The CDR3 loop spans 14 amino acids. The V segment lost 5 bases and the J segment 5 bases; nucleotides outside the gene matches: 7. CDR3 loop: CASSPRQGRDTQYF. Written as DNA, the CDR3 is TGTGCCAGCAGCCCCAGACAGGGTAGAGATACGCAGTATTTT.

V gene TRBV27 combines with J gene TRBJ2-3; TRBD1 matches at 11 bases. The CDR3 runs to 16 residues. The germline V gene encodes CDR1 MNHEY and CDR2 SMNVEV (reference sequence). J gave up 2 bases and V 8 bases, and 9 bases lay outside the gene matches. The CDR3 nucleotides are TGTGCCAGCCGGACAGGGGGCCACATCTTCACAGATACGCAGTATTTT. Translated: CASRTGGHIFTDTQYF.

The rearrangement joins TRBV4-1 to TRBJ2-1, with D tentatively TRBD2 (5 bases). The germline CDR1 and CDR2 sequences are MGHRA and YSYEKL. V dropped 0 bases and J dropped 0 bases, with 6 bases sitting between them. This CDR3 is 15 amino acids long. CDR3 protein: CASSQDRGSYNEQFF. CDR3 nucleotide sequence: TGCGCCAGCAGCCAAGATCGGGGCTCCTACAATGAGCAGTTCTTC.

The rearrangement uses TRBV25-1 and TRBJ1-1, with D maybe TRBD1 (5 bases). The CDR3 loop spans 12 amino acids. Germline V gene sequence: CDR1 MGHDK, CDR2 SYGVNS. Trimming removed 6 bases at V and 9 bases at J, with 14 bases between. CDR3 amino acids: CASSEAGTKAFF. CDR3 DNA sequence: TGTGCCAGCAGCGAGGCCGGGACTAAAGCTTTCTTT.

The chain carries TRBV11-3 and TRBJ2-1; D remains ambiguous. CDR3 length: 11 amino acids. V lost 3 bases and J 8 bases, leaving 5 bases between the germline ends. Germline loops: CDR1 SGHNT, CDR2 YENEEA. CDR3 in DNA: TGTGCCAGCAGCTTCCTGTATGAGCAGTTCTTC. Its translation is CASSFLYEQFF. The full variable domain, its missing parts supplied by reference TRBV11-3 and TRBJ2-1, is EAGVVQSPRYKIIEKKQPVAFWCNPISGHNTLYWYLQNLGQGPELLIRYENEEAVDDSQLPKDRFSAERLKGVDSTLKIQPAELGDSAVYLCASSFLYEQFFGPGTRLTVL.

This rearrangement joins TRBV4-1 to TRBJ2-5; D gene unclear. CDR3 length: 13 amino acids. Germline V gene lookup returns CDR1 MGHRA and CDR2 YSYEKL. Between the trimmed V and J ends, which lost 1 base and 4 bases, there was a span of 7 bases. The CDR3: CASSQVFSETQYF. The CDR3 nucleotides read TGCGCCAGCAGCCAAGTGTTCTCAGAGACCCAGTACTTC.

CDR3 amino acids: CASSSGQGSGELFF. DNA of the CDR3: TGTGCCAGCAGTTCCGGACAGGGGTCCGGGGAGCTGTTTTTT. This chain uses TRBV28 with TRBJ2-2; TRBD1 matches 9 bases. The CDR3 is made up of 14 amino acids. Trimming took 4 bases from V and 6 from J; bases not matched to a gene: 3. In germline, CDR1 is MDHEN, CDR2 SYDVKM.

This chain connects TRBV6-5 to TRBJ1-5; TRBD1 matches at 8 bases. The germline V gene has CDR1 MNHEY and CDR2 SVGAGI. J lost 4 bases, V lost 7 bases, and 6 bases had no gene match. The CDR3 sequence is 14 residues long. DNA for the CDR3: TGTGCCAGCAAGGTGGACAGGGAAAATCAGCCCCAGCATTTT. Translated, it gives CASKVDRENQPQHF.

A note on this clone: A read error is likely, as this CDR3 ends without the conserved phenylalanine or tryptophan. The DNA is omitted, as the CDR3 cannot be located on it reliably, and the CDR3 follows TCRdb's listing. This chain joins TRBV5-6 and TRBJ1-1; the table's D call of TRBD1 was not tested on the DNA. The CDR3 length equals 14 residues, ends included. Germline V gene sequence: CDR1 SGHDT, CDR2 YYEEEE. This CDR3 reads CASSLEGLWPQGAG.

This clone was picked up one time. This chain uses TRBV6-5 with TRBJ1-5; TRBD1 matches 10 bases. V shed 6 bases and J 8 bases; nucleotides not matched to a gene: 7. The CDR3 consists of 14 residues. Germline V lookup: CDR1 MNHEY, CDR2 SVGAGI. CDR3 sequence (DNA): TGTGCCAGCAGAGAGACAGGGGGCAGGAAGCCCCAGCATTTT. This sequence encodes CASRETGGRKPQHF.

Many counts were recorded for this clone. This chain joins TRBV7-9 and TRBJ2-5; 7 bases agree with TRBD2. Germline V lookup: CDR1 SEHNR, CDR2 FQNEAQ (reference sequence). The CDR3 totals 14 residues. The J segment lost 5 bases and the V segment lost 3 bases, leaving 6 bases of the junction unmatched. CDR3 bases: TGTGCCAGCAGCTTTCCCGGGGGGTCGGAGACCCAGTACTTC. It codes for CASSFPGGSETQYF.

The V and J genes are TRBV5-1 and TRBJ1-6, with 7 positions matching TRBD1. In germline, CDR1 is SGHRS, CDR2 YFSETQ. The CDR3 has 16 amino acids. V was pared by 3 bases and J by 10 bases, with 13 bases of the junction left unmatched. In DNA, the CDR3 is TGCGCCAGCAGCTCGAAGCAGGGGGAAAGTGGATCACCCCTCCACTTT. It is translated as CASSSKQGESGSPLHF. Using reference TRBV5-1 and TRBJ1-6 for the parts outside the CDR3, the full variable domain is KAGVTQTPRYLIKTRGQQVTLSCSPISGHRSVSWYQQTPGQGLQFLFEYFSETQRNKGNFPGRFSGRQFSNSRSEMNVSTLELGDSALYLCASSSKQGESGSPLHFGNGTRLTVT.

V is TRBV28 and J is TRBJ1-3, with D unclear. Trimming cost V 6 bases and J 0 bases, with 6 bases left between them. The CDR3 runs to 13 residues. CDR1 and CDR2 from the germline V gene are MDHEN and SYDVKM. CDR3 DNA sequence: TGTGCCAGCAGCTACCTCTCTGGAAACACCATATATTTT. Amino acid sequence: CASSYLSGNTIYF. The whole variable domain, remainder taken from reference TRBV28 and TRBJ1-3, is DVKVTQSSRYLVKRTGEKVFLECVQDMDHENMFWYRQDPGLGLRLIYFSYDVKMKEKGDIPEGYSVSREKKERFSLILESASTNQTSMYLCASSYLSGNTIYFGEGSWLTVV.

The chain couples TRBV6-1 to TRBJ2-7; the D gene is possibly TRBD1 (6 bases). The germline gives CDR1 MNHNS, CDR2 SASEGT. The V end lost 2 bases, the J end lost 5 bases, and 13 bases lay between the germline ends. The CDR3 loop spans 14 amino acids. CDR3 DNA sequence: TGTGCCAGCAGTGAATTTACAGGGTGGCACGAGCAGTACTTC. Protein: CASSEFTGWHEQYF.

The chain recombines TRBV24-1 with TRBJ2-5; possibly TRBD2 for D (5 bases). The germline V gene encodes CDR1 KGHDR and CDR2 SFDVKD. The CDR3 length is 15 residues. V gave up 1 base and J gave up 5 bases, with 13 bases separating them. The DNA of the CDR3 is TGTGCCACCAGTGATTTCGAGGGAAATGGGGAGACCCAGTACTTC. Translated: CATSDFEGNGETQYF.

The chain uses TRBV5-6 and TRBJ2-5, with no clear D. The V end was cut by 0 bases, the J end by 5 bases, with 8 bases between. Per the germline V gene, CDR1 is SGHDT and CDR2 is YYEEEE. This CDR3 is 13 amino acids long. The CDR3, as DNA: TGTGCCAGCAGCTTGGACTCTAGGGAGACCCAGTACTTC. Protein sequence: CASSLDSRETQYF.

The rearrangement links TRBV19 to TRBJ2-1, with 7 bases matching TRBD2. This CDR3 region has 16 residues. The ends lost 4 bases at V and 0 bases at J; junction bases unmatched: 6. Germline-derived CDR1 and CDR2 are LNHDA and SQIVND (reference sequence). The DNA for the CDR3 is TGTGCCAGTAGTACTTTACGGGAGGTCTCCTACAATGAGCAGTTCTTC. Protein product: CASSTLREVSYNEQFF.

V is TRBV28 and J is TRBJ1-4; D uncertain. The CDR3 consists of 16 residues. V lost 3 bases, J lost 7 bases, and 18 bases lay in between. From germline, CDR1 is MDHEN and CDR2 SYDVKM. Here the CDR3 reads CASSLGWEGIGEKLFF. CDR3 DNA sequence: TGTGCCAGCAGTTTGGGGTGGGAGGGAATAGGTGAAAAACTGTTTTTT.

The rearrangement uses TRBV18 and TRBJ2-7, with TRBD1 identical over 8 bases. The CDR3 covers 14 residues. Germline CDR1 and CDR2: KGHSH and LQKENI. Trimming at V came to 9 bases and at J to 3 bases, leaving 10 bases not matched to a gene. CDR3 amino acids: CASTRQGPLYEQYF. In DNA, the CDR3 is TGTGCCAGTACCAGACAGGGGCCTCTCTACGAGCAGTACTTC.

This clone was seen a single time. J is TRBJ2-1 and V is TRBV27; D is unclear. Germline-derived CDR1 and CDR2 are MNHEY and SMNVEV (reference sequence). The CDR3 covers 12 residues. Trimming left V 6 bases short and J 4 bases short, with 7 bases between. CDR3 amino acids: CASRLRYNEQFF. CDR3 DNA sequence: TGTGCCAGCAGGTTACGGTACAATGAGCAGTTCTTC.